The present T cell receptor (beta chain) was sequenced within a study of blood T cell repertoires in COVID-19. Sequenced by immunoSEQ multiplex PCR; TCRdb stores in-frame clones only, minus some. Of 110,000 to 150,000 clones in the sample, around 87% were seen once. The CDR3 has 15 residues. Germline CDR1 and CDR2: SGHAT and FQNNGV. V was cut by 1 base and J by 7 bases, with 14 bases left in between. What was sequenced was peripheral blood. The rearrangement links TRBV11-2 to TRBJ1-5; weak D call: TRBD1 (6 bases). The sequence was collected from a human donor in a cohort sampled during active COVID-19. This chain's CDR3 is CASSLGQGIWQPQHF. In DNA, the CDR3 is TGTGCCAGCAGCTTAGGGCAGGGGATCTGGCAGCCCCAGCATTTT.